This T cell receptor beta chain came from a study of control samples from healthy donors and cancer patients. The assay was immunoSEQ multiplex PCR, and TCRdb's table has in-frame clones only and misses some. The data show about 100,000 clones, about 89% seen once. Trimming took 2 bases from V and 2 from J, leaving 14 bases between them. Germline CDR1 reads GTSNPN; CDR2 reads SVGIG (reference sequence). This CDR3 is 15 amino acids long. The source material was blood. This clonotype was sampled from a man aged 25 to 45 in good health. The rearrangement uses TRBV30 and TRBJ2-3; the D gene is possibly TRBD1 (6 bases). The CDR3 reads CAWSSIGQSTDTQYF. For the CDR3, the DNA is TGTGCCTGGAGTTCGATCGGACAGTCCACAGATACGCAGTATTTT.